This T cell receptor beta chain was identified during a study of beta chain features in type 1 diabetes. V was clipped by 5 bases and J by 3 bases, with 8 bases between them. CDR1 and CDR2 (germline): MDHEN, SYDVKM. The CDR3 has 12 amino acids. On this clone: The target antigen is unknown. Possible read error: a much larger clone is one base away. This CDR3 is also generated by other DNA sequences in the sample.

What was sequenced were expressed TCRB transcripts, since all of the isolated RNA had been reverse transcribed. Some clones are missing from TCRdb's copy, which holds only in-frame ones; the method was immunoSEQ multiplex PCR. The sample has 900,000 or so clones; around a sixth are singletons. Overall study findings and caveats: In every one of the four CD4+ subsets, TCRB CDR3s were moderately but significantly shorter in Type 1 diabetes patients.

The sequencing sample was made of naive CD4+ T cells from blood. This receptor was obtained from a woman aged 18-29 years in good health. The genes are TRBV28 and TRBJ2-7, with a possible D match to TRBD1 (6 bases). This CDR3 is CASSQQGYEQYF. The CDR3 bases are TGTGCCAGCAGTCAACAGGGCTACGAGCAGTACTTC.